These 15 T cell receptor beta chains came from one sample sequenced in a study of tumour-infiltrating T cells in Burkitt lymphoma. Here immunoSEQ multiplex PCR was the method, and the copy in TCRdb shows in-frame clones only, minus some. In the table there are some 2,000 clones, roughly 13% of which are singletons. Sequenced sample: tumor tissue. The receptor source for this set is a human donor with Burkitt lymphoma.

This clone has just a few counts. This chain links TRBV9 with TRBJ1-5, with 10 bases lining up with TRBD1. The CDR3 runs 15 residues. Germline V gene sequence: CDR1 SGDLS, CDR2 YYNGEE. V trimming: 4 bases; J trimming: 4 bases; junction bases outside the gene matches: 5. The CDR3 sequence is CASSPGQGKNQPQHF. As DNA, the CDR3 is TGTGCCAGCAGCCCGGGACAGGGGAAAAATCAGCCCCAGCATTTT.

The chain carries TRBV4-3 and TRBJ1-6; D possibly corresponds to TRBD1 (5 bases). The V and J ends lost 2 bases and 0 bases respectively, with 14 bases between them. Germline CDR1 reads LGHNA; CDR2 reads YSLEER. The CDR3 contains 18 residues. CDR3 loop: CASSQTLRQISYNSPLHF. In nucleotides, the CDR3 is TGCGCCAGCAGCCAAACCCTTAGACAGATCTCCTATAATTCACCCCTCCACTTT.

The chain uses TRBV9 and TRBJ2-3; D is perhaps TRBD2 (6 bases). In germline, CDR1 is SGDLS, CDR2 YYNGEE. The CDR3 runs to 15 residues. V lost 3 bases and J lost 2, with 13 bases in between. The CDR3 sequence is CASSEAGNPTDTQYF. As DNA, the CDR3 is TGTGCCAGCAGCGAAGCGGGTAATCCCACAGATACGCAGTATTTT.

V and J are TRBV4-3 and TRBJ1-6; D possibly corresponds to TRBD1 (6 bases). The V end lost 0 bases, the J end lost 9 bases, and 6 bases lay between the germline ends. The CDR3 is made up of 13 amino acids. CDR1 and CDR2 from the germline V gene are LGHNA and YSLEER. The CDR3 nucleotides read TGCGCCAGCAGCCAAGAAGGGGGTTCACCCCTCCACTTT. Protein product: CASSQEGGSPLHF.

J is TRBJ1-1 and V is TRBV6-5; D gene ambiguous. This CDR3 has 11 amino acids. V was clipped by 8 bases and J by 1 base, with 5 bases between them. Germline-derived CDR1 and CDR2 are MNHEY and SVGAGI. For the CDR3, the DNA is TGTGCCAGCGAGGCGAACACTGAAGCTTTCTTT. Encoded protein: CASEANTEAFF.

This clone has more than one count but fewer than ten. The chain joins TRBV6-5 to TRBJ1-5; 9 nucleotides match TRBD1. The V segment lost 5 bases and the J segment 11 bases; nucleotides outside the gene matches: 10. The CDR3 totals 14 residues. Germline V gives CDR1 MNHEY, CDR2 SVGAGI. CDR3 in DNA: TGTGCCAGCAGTCCGACAGGGGGAATTAGGGCCCAGCATTTT. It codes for CASSPTGGIRAQHF.

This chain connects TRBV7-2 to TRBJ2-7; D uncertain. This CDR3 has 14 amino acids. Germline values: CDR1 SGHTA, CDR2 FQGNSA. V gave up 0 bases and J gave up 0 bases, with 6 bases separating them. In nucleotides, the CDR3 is TGTGCCAGCAGCTTAGCGGGCAACTCCTACGAGCAGTACTTC. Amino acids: CASSLAGNSYEQYF.

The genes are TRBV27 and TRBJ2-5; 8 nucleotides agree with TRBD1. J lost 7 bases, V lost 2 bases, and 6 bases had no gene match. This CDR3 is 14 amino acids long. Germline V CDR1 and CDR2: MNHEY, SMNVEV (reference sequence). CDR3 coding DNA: TGTGCCAGCAGTTTAGGGACAACAGGGGGGACCCAGTACTTC. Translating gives CASSLGTTGGTQYF.

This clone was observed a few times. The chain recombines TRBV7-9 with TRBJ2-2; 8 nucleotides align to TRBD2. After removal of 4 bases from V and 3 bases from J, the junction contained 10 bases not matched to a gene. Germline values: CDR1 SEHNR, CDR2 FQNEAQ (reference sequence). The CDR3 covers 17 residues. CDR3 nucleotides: TGTGCCAGCAGCTCCCACCCTGGGCGGGGGGACACCGGGGAGCTGTTTTTT. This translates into CASSSHPGRGDTGELFF.

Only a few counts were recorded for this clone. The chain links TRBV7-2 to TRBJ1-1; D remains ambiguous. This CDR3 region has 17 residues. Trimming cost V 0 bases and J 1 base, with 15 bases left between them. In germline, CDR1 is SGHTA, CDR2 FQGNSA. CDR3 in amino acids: CASSLAGRGFGNTEAFF. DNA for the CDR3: TGTGCCAGCAGCTTAGCGGGGAGAGGTTTTGGGAACACTGAAGCTTTCTTT. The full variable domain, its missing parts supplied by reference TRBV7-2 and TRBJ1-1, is GAGVSQSPSNKVTEKGKDVELRCDPISGHTALYWYRQSLGQGLEFLIYFQGNSAPDKSGLPSDRFSAERTGGSVSTLTIQRTQQEDSAVYLCASSLAGRGFGNTEAFFGQGTRLTVV.

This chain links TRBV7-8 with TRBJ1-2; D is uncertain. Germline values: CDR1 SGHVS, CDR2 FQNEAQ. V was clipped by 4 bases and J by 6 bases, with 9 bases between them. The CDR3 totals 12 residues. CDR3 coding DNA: TGTGCCAGCAGCTACGGCGGGGATGGCTACACCTTC. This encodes CASSYGGDGYTF.

The CDR3 protein is CASSYGRAVEQPQHF. Here the CDR3 DNA reads TGTGCCAGCAGTTACGGCAGGGCGGTGGAGCAGCCCCAGCATTTT. This chain connects TRBV6-6 to TRBJ1-5, with D maybe TRBD1 (5 bases). Trimming removed 2 bases from V and 7 bases from J, with 15 bases in between. CDR1 is MNHNY and CDR2 is SVGAGI in the germline V gene (reference sequence). The CDR3 runs to 15 residues.

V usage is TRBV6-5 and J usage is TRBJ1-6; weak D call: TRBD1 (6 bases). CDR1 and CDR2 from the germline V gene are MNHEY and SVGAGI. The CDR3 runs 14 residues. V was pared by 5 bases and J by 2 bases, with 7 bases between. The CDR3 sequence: CASSDRPYNSPLHF. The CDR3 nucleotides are TGTGCCAGCAGTGACAGGCCCTATAATTCACCCCTCCACTTT.

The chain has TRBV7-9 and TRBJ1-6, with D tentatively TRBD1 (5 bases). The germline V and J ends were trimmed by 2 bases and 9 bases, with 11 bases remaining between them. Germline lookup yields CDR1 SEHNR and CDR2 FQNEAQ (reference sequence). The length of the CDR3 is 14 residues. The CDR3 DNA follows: TGTGCCAGCAGCTTAACAGACAGTAGTTCACCCCTCCACTTT. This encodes CASSLTDSSSPLHF. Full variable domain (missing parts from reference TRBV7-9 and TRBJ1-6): DTGVSQNPRHKITKRGQNVTFRCDPISEHNRLYWYRQTLGQGPEFLTYFQNEAQLEKSRLLSDRFSAERPKGSFSTLEIQRTEQGDSAMYLCASSLTDSSSPLHFGNGTRLTVT.

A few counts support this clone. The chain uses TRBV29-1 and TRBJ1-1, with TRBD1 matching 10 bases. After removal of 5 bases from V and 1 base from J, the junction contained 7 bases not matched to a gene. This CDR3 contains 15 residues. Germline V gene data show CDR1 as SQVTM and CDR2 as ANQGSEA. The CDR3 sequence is CSVPYRDRGNTEAFF. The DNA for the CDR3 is TGCAGCGTTCCCTACCGGGACAGGGGGAACACTGAAGCTTTCTTT. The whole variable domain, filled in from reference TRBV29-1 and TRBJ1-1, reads SAVISQKPSRDICQRGTSLTIQCQVDSQVTMMFWYRQQPGQSLTLIATANQGSEATYESGFVIDKFPISRPNLTFSTLTVSNMSPEDSSIYLCSVPYRDRGNTEAFFGQGTRLTVV.